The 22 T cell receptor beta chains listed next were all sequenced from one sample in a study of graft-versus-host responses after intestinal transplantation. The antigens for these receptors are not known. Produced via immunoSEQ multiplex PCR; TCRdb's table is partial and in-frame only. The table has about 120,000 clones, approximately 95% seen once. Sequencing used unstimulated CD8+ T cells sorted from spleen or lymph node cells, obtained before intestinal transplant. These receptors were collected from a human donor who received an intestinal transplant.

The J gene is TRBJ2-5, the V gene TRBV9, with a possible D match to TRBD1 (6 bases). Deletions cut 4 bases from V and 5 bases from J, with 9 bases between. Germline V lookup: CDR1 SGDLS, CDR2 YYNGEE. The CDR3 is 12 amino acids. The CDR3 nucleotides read TGTGCCAGCAGCTCAGGGGTCGAGACCCAGTACTTC. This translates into CASSSGVETQYF.

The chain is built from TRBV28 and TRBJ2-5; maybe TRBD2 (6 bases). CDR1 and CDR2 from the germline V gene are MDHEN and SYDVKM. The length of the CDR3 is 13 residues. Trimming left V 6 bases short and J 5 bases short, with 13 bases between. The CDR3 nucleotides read TGTGCCAGCAGGGAGGGGCTAGATGAGACCCAGTACTTC. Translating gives CASREGLDETQYF.

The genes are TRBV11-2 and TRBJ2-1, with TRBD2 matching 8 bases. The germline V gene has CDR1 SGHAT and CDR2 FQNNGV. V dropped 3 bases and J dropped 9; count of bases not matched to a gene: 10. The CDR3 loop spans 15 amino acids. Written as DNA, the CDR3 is TGTGCCAGCAGCTTCACCGGGAGGGCCCTTTCTGAGCAGTTCTTC. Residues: CASSFTGRALSEQFF.

This CDR3 reads CASGGSGEKLFF. The CDR3 DNA reads TGTGCCAGCGGGGGGTCAGGTGAAAAACTGTTTTTT. V is TRBV4-2 and J is TRBJ1-4; tentatively, D is TRBD1 (5 bases). The CDR3 runs 12 residues. Germline V lookup: CDR1 LGHNA, CDR2 YNFKEQ. With 8 bases removed from V and 7 bases from J, the gap between germline ends came to 11 bases.

The CDR3 region is CSDLTSGSSSYEQYF. The CDR3 DNA follows: TGCAGCGACCTGACTAGCGGGAGCTCCTCCTACGAGCAGTACTTC. J is TRBJ2-7 and V is TRBV29-1; 12 nucleotides agree with TRBD2. Germline V gene lookup returns CDR1 SQVTM and CDR2 ANQGSEA. This CDR3 has 15 residues. J lost 0 bases, V lost 7 bases, and 7 bases had no gene match.

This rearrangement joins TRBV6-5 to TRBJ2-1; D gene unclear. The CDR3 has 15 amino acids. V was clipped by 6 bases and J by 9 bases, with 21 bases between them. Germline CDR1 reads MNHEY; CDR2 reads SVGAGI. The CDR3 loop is CASRPDAGYLVEQFF. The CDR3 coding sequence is TGTGCCAGCAGGCCCGACGCAGGTTATTTGGTTGAGCAGTTCTTC.

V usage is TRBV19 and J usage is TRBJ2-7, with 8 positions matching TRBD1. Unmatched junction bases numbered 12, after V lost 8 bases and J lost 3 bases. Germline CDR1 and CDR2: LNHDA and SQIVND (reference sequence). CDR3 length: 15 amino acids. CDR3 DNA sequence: TGTGCCAGTCAGCGTCGACAGGGGTCATACTACGAGCAGTACTTC. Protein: CASQRRQGSYYEQYF.

The CDR3 sequence is CASSPGQGMNEQFF. Here the CDR3 DNA reads TGTGCCAGCAGCCCCGGACAGGGGATGAATGAGCAGTTCTTC. The chain carries TRBV5-4 and TRBJ2-1; 9 bases are shared with TRBD1. This CDR3 contains 14 residues. Germline CDR1 and CDR2: SGHNT and YYREEE (reference sequence). The V segment lost 4 bases and the J segment 7 bases; nucleotides outside the gene matches: 6.

CDR3 nucleotide sequence: TGTGCCAGCACCGAAGGGGTCGGGACCTCCTACGAGCAGTACTTC. The encoded protein is CASTEGVGTSYEQYF. The chain carries TRBV6-5 and TRBJ2-7; the D call may be TRBD1 or TRBD2 (5 bases each). Germline CDR1 MNHEY, CDR2 SVGAGI. The CDR3 is 15 amino acids. The V end lost 7 bases, the J end lost 0 bases, and 16 bases lay between the germline ends.

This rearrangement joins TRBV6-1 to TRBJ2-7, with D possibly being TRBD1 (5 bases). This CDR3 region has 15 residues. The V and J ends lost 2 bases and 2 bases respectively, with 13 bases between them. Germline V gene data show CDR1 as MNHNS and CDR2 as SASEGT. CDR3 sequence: CASSEWQGLPYEQYF. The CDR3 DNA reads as TGTGCCAGCAGTGAATGGCAGGGCTTACCCTACGAGCAGTACTTC.

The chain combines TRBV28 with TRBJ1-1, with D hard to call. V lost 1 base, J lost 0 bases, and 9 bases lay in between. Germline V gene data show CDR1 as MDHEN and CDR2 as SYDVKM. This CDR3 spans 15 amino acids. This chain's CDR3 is CASSLYRGMNTEAFF. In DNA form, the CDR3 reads TGTGCCAGCAGTTTATACCGCGGCATGAACACTGAAGCTTTCTTT.

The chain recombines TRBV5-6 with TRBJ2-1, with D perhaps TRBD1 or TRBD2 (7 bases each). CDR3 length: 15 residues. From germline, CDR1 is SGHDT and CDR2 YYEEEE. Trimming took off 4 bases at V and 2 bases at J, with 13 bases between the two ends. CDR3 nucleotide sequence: TGTGCCAGCAGCAGGGCAGGGGGGGCCTACAATGAGCAGTTCTTC. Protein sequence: CASSRAGGAYNEQFF.

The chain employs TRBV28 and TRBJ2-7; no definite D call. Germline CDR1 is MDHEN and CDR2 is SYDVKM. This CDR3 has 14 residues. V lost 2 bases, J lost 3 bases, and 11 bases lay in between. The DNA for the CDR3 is TGTGCCAGCAGTTTAGTAGGGATACACTACGAGCAGTACTTC. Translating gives CASSLVGIHYEQYF.

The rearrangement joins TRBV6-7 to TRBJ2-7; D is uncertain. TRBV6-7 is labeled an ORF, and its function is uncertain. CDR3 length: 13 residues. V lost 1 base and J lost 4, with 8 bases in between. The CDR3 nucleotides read TGTGCCAGCAGTTACTTCGCCAAATACGAGCAGTACTTC. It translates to CASSYFAKYEQYF.

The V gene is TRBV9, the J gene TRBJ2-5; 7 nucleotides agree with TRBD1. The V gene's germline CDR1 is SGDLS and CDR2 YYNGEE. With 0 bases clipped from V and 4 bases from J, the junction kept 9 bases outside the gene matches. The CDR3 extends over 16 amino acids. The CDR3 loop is CASSVDSEGASETQYF. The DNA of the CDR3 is TGTGCCAGCAGCGTAGATTCCGAGGGGGCCTCAGAGACCCAGTACTTC.

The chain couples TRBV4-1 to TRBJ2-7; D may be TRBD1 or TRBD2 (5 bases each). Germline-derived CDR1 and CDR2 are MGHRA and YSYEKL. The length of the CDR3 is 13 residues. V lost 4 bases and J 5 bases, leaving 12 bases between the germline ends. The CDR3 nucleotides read TGCGCCAGCAGCCCGGGACCGTACAACGAGCAGTACTTC. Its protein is CASSPGPYNEQYF.

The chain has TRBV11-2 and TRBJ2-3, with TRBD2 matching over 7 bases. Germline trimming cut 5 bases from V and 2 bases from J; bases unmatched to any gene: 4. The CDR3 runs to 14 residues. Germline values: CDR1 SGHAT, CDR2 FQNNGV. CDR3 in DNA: TGTGCCAGCAGCATCGGACTAGTCACAGATACGCAGTATTTT. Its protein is CASSIGLVTDTQYF.

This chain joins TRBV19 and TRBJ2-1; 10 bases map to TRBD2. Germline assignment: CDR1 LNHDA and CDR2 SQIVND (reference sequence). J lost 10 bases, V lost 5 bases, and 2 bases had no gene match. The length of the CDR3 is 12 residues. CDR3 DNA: TGTGCCAGTAGTCCGGGACTAGCGGAGCAGTTCTTC. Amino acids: CASSPGLAEQFF.

The chain's CDR3 is CSDRPYNEQFF. The CDR3 region has the DNA TGCAGTGACCGGCCATACAATGAGCAGTTCTTC. This chain joins TRBV20-1 and TRBJ2-1, with D hard to call. The CDR3 consists of 11 residues. V lost 7 bases and J lost 4, with 8 bases in between. Per the germline V gene, CDR1 is DFQATT and CDR2 is SNEGSKA (reference sequence).

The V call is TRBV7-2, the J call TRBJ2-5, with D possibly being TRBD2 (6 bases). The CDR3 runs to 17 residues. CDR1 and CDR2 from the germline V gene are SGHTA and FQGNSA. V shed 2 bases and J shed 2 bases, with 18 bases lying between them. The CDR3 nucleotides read TGTGCCAGCAGCTTACGGCGACTAGTAAAGACTCAAGAGACCCAGTACTTC. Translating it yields CASSLRRLVKTQETQYF.

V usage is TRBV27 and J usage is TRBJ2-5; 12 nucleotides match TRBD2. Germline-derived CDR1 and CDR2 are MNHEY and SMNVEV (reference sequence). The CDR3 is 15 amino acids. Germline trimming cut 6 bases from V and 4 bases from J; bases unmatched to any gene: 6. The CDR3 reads CASSPTSGSSETQYF. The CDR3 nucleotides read TGTGCCAGCAGCCCGACTAGCGGGAGTTCAGAGACCCAGTACTTC.

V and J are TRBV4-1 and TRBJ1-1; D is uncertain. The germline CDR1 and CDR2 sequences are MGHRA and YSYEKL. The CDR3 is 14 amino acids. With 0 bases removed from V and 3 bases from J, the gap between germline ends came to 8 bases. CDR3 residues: CASSQDPGYTEAFF. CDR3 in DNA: TGCGCCAGCAGCCAAGATCCGGGTTACACTGAAGCTTTCTTT.